The TCR beta chain under discussion was sequenced for a study of OX40 agonist ivuxolimab in advanced cancers. Trimming cost V 1 base and J 6 bases, with 10 bases left between them. Germline-derived CDR1 and CDR2 are SEHNR and FQNEAQ (reference sequence). The CDR3 totals 14 residues. Generated by immunoSEQ multiplex PCR, the TCRdb table keeps only in-frame clones and is missing some. The table lists about 79,000 clones, under 85% of them singletons, with less than 4.5% in the top ten. The sample in question was CD4+ or CD8+ T cells sorted from blood, obtained in a trial of the OX40 agonist ivuxolimab. The V gene is TRBV7-9, the J gene TRBJ2-1, with no clear D. The clonotype comes from an adult with an advanced solid tumor such as melanoma, head and neck, liver or kidney cancer. CDR3 sequence (DNA): TGTGCCAGCAGCTTAGGGGTGGGGTCCAATGAGCAGTTCTTC. Protein product: CASSLGVGSNEQFF.